This is a list of T cell receptor beta chains from one sample in a study of radiotherapy plus CTLA-4 blockade in lung cancer. The assay was immunoSEQ multiplex PCR, and TCRdb's table has in-frame clones only and misses some. Of 120,000 or so clones in the sample, nearly 80% were seen once. The material sequenced was peripheral blood, taken from a patient treated with radiotherapy plus ipilimumab. The receptors were gathered from a human donor with non-small cell lung cancer who had a partial response to radiotherapy plus ipilimumab. Both conserved end residues are part of each CDR3. The D gene is left open where the match is weak. For some rows the clone size is stated as once, few or many, or as a class when expanded; others skip it.

clone_size j_call d_call v_call cdr3_nt cdr3_aa
- TRBJ2-6 - TRBV28 TGTGCCAGCAGACGATTTGAGGGGAGGGGGGCCAACGTCCTGACTTTC CASRRFEGRGANVLTF
- TRBJ1-1 - TRBV4-2 TGTGCCAGCAGCCAGAGGGTCAGTGAGTATACTGAAGCTTTCTTT CASSQRVSEYTEAFF
- TRBJ2-1 TRBD2 TRBV15 TGTGCCACCAGCAGAGATAGGGCTAGCGGGAGTAATGAGCAGTTCTTC CATSRDRASGSNEQFF
- TRBJ1-6 TRBD1 TRBV27 TGTGCCAGCAGTTTGCAACAGGGGGCGAGGAATTCACCCCTCCACTTT CASSLQQGARNSPLHF
- TRBJ1-1 - TRBV5-5 TGTGCCAGCAGCTTGTGGGGCGGGATCCCGAACACTGAAGCTTTCTTT CASSLWGGIPNTEAFF
- TRBJ1-1 TRBD1 TRBV15 TGTGCCACCAGCAGAGGGGACAGGGCGCCCATGAACACTGAAGCTTTCTTT CATSRGDRAPMNTEAFF
- TRBJ2-5 - TRBV20-1 TGCAGTGCTGGGAGAGAGACCCAGTACTTC CSAGRETQYF
- TRBJ2-5 TRBD1 TRBV28 TGTGCCAGCAAATCAGGGGGACGAGAGACCCAGTACTTC CASKSGGRETQYF
- TRBJ2-7 - TRBV28 TGTGCCAGCAGTCCCCAGGAATACGGAACCTACGAGCAGTACTTC CASSPQEYGTYEQYF
- TRBJ2-7 TRBD2 TRBV5-1 TGCGCCAGCAGCGCCGGGACTACCTCCTACGAGCAGTACTTC CASSAGTTSYEQYF
- TRBJ2-2 TRBD1 TRBV28 TGTGCCAGCAGTTGGGGGACAGGGACCGGGGAGCTGTTTTTT CASSWGTGTGELFF
- TRBJ2-6 TRBD1 TRBV30 TGTGCCTGGAGTCGGGACAGGACGAGCTCTGGGGCCAACGTCCTGACTTTC CAWSRDRTSSGANVLTF
few TRBJ1-1 - TRBV10-3 TGTGCCATCAGTGATTACACAGCTGAAGCTTTCTTT CAISDYTAEAFF
- TRBJ1-5 - TRBV18 TGTGCCAGCTCACCGGGGGGGGGCGGTCAGCCCCAGCATTTT CASSPGGGGQPQHF
- TRBJ2-4 - TRBV4-1 TGCGCCAGCAGCCAAGATCAACAGCCGATAGCCAAAAACATTCAGTACTTC CASSQDQQPIAKNIQYF